The T cell receptor (beta chain) described here comes from a study of OX40 agonist ivuxolimab in advanced cancers. TCRdb's table, derived via immunoSEQ multiplex PCR, lists solely in-frame clones and lacks some. Of under 40,000 clones listed, nearly 80% are singletons. Between the trimmed V and J ends, which lost 4 bases and 5 bases, there was a span of 20 bases. CDR3 length: 16 amino acids. Germline lookup yields CDR1 LGHNA and CDR2 YNFKEQ. Exclusion applied to patients with autoimmune disease history or systemic immunosuppression. The sampling schedule covered blood at baseline, cycle 4 day 1, and cycle 7 day 1.

The J gene is TRBJ2-5, the V gene TRBV4-2, with D perhaps matching TRBD1 or TRBD2 (5 bases each). This clonotype was sampled from an adult with an advanced solid tumor such as melanoma, head and neck, liver or kidney cancer. The sequencing used CD4+ or CD8+ T cells sorted from blood, collected in a trial of the OX40 agonist ivuxolimab. CDR3 nucleotide sequence: TGTGCCAGCAGCCGCGTAGGCATGGGGGACCGGGAGACCCAGTACTTC. It translates to CASSRVGMGDRETQYF.